This T cell receptor beta chain was captured by sequencing in a study of OX40 agonist ivuxolimab in advanced cancers. Background on the study: Those enrolled were 82.7% male, with a mean age of approximately 60 years and ages from about 20 to 80. Study results and limitations: Average numbers of expanded clones were greater in CD8+ T cells than in CD4+.

Profiled with immunoSEQ multiplex PCR; TCRdb holds only in-frame clones, not every one. This sample has around 120,000 clones, with 80% to 90% found just once. The J segment lost 0 bases and the V segment lost 2 bases, leaving 0 bases of the junction unmatched. The CDR3 sequence is 15 residues long. Germline CDR1 SGHTA, CDR2 FQGTGA. Concerning this clone: What it recognizes is unknown.

The TCR sequence derives from an adult with an advanced solid tumor such as melanoma, head and neck, liver or kidney cancer. Material: CD4+ or CD8+ T cells sorted from blood, obtained in a trial of the OX40 agonist ivuxolimab. The chain links TRBV7-3 to TRBJ2-1; 8 bases line up with TRBD2. Written as DNA, the CDR3 is TGTGCCAGCAGCTTAGGGACTAGCTCCTACAATGAGCAGTTCTTC. This translates into CASSLGTSSYNEQFF.